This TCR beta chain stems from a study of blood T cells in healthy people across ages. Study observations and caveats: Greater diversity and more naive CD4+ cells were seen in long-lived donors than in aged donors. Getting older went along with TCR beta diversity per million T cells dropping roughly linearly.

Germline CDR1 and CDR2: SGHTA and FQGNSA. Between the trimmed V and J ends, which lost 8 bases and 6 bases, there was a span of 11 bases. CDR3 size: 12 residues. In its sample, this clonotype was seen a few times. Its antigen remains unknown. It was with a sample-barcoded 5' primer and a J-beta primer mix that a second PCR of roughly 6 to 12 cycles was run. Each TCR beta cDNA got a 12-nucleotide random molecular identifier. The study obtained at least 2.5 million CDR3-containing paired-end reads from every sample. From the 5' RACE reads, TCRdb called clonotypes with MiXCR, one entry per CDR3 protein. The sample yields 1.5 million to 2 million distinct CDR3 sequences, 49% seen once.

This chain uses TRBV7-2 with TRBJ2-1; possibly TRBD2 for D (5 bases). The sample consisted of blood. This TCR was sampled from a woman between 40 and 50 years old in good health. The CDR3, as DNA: TGTGCCAGCTTGGAAGGGAGCAATGAGCAGTTCTTC. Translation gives CASLEGSNEQFF.